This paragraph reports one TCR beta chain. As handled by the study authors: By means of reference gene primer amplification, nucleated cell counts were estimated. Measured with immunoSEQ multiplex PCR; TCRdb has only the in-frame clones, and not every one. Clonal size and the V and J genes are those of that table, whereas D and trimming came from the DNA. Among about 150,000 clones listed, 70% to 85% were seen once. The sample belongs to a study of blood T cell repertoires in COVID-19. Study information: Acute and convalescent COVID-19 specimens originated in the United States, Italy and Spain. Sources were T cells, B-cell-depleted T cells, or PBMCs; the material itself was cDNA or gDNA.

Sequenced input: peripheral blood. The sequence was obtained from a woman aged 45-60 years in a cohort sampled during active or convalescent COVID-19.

CDR3 sequence reads: CASSYGTYTEAFF. CDR3 nucleotide sequence: TGCGCCAGCAGCTACGGGACATACACTGAAGCTTTCTTT. This chain joins TRBV5-1 and TRBJ1-1; D possibly corresponds to TRBD1 (6 bases). The germline CDR1 and CDR2 sequences are SGHRS and YFSETQ. V lost 3 bases, J lost 3 bases, and 9 bases lay in between. CDR3 length: 13 amino acids. Supplemented by reference TRBV5-1 and TRBJ1-1, the full variable domain reads KAGVTQTPRYLIKTRGQQVTLSCSPISGHRSVSWYQQTPGQGLQFLFEYFSETQRNKGNFPGRFSGRQFSNSRSEMNVSTLELGDSALYLCASSYGTYTEAFFGQGTRLTVV.